Each of the 5 T cell receptor beta chains below was sequenced from the same sample in a study of shared clonotypes between healthy human individuals. This table comes from immunoSEQ multiplex PCR, and its TCRdb copy is limited to in-frame clones, with some not included. This sample carries about 960,000 clones, more than 75% of them seen once, and the ten largest clones take about 1.5%. Material: memory CD4+ T cells sorted from blood. Specified subset: CD45RA-negative fraction. Every receptor here comes from a man between 18 and 29 years old in good health.

The V gene is TRBV5-1, the J gene TRBJ2-5; 13 bases match TRBD2. There are 16 residues in the CDR3. Germline CDR1 and CDR2: SGHRS and YFSETQ. Trimming cost V 4 bases and J 4 bases; bases outside gene matches: 7. The DNA for the CDR3 is TGCGCCAGCAGCACGGTGGGACTAGCGGGGCGAGAGACCCAGTACTTC. Protein product: CASSTVGLAGRETQYF.

This chain uses TRBV6-1 with TRBJ1-4; TRBD1 matches at 8 bases. Losses at the gene ends were 3 bases for V and 11 bases for J; bases not matched to a gene: 11. This CDR3 is built from 15 residues. Germline lookup yields CDR1 MNHNS and CDR2 SASEGT. The CDR3 DNA is TGTGCCAGCAGTGAGTGGCAGGGGGCGGCGGGGAAACTGTTTTTT. Translated, it gives CASSEWQGAAGKLFF.

V and J are TRBV2 and TRBJ2-1; D may be TRBD2 (5 bases). Germline V gene data show CDR1 as SNHLY and CDR2 as FYNNEI. V lost 7 bases to trimming and J lost 0 bases, with 10 bases between them. The CDR3 runs to 14 residues. The DNA of the CDR3 is TGTGCCAGCACTGGGGAGAGCTCCTACAATGAGCAGTTCTTC. Its translation: CASTGESSYNEQFF.

The count of this clone is one. The chain is built from TRBV19 and TRBJ1-5; D is unclear. CDR3 length: 14 residues. The V end was cut by 4 bases, the J end by 3 bases, with 10 bases between. Germline-derived CDR1 and CDR2 are LNHDA and SQIVND (reference sequence). Here the CDR3 reads CASSRREPNQPQHF. The CDR3 nucleotides are TGTGCCAGTAGTAGGCGGGAACCCAATCAGCCCCAGCATTTT.

The chain uses TRBV10-1 and TRBJ2-7; either TRBD1 or TRBD2 may supply D (6 bases each). CDR3 length: 13 amino acids. Germline lookup yields CDR1 WNHNN and CDR2 SYGVQD (reference sequence). V lost 7 bases and J 0 bases, leaving 10 bases between the germline ends. The CDR3 protein is CASIGGFSYEQYF. The CDR3 DNA reads TGCGCCAGCATAGGGGGGTTCTCCTACGAGCAGTACTTC.